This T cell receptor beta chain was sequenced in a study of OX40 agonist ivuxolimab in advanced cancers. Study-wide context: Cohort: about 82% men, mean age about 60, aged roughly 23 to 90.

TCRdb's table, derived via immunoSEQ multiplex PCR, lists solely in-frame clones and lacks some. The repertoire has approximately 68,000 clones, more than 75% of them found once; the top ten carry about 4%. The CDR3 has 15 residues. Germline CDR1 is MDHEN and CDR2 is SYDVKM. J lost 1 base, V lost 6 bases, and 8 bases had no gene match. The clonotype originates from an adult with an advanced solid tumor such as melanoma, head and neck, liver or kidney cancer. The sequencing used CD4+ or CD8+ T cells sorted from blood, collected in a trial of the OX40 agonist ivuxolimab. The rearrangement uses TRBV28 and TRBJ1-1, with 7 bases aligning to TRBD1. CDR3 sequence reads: CASREQGIRNTEAFF. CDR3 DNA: TGTGCCAGCAGGGAACAGGGGATCCGGAACACTGAAGCTTTCTTT.